The entry that follows covers one TCR beta chain sequence. Its antigen is unknown. No clone much larger than this one lies a single base away; base qualities are absent. TCRbeta CDR3 regions were amplified from genomic DNA by means of the immunoSEQ Assay, a bias-controlled multiplex PCR. Per the authors' processing: Within the assay, amplification of reference gene primers was used to estimate how many nucleated cells each sample contained. To quantify the absolute abundance of each unique TCRbeta CDR3 rearrangement, sequence reads were collapsed and filtered. For each sample, productive Simpson clonality was calculated by taking the square root of Simpson's diversity index across productive rearrangements. TCRdb took over this immuneACCESS table, retaining in-frame rearrangements with V and J assigned. Such tables are incomplete; in checked studies, under half of the missing clones stem from an unresolved V gene, and the remainder is unexplained. The V and J calls and clone size are taken from that table; D and trimming were inferred from the DNA. In this sample the table shows fewer than 20,000 clones, more than 70% of which occur a single time. Approximately 10% of the sample comes from the top ten.

The data are from a study of blood T cell repertoires in COVID-19 (dated by TCRdb to about 2020). Broadly, across the study: Samples covering the acute and convalescent phases of COVID-19 were provided by collaborators in the United States, Italy and Spain. The material from the prospective study consisted of cDNA or gDNA derived from T cells, B-cell-depleted T cells, or PBMCs. The dataset comprised deeply sampled blood TCRbeta repertoires from subjects exposed to, actively infected with, or recovered from COVID-19. The repertoires were released in a freely available public database meant as a resource for research on the immune response to SARS-CoV-2. The samples were drawn from the first 160 participants of the ongoing ImmuneRACE study and from over a thousand subjects provided by 6 global collaborators. Sample metadata almost always included a de-identified subject ID, COVID-19 status, age in years and sex. Where available, HLA class I and class II types were taken from metadata supplied by the sample provider and were not determined by assay-based typing.

The collaborating institutions used their own protocols to collect whole blood in K2EDTA tubes. Collaborator samples were shipped for TCRbeta analysis as frozen whole blood, isolated PBMCs, or DNA extracted from either sample type. The full study reports these points: Clinical and demographic metadata were provided uncurated, with the amount varying by source and participant.

Trimming accounts for 0 bases at V and 1 base at J, while the number of junction bases matched to no gene is 8. The CDR3 contains 18 residues, cysteine and phenylalanine counted. Of the read, only the CDR3 DNA is kept; its 54 bases are in frame from base 1. From a lookup of the germline V gene, CDR1 and CDR2 are SGHAT and FQNNGV. The rearrangement joined TRBV11-2 to TRBJ2-7; the junction holds 11 bases that match TRBD2. This clonotype was obtained from a man between 35 and 55 years old with active COVID-19. Sequenced material: peripheral blood. The CDR3: CASSLEPGLAGPSYEQYF. The base sequence is TGTGCCAGCAGCTTAGAACCCGGACTAGCGGGTCCTTCCTACGAGCAGTACTTC. Joined to the reference TRBV11-2 and TRBJ2-7 proteins, this CDR3 gives the full variable domain: EAGVAQSPRYKIIEKRQSVAFWCNPISGHATLYWYQQILGQGPKLLIQFQNNGVVDDSQLPKDRFSAERLKGVDSTLKIQPAKLEDSAVYLCASSLEPGLAGPSYEQYFGPGTRLTVT.